These 2 T cell receptor beta chains were sequenced from one sample in a study of beta chain features in type 1 diabetes. General study findings and limits: All four CD4+ subsets from Type 1 diabetes patients carried moderately but significantly shorter TCRB CDR3s.

Every isolated RNA sample was fully reverse transcribed, so sequencing captured expressed TCRB transcripts. Data came from immunoSEQ multiplex PCR; TCRdb stores just in-frame clones and leaves some out. This table holds roughly 150,000 clones, roughly 63% found once. These TCRs are of unknown antigen specificity. The sample consisted of naive CD4+ T cells from blood. These receptors came from a man aged 30 to 45 with type 1 diabetes.

The rearrangement links TRBV29-1 to TRBJ2-3; D possibly corresponds to TRBD1 (6 bases). The CDR3 spans 13 residues. Per germline, CDR1 SQVTM and CDR2 ANQGSEA. The V and J ends lost 4 bases and 0 bases respectively, with 8 bases between them. The CDR3 DNA sequence: TGCAGCGTTGGGGGGCGCAGCACAGATACGCAGTATTTT. This gives the protein CSVGGRSTDTQYF.

V is TRBV30 and J is TRBJ1-1; D gene uncertain. The CDR3 totals 13 residues. The V gene lost 2 bases and the J gene lost 0 bases, with 7 bases spanning the gap. The germline V gene encodes CDR1 GTSNPN and CDR2 SVGIG (reference sequence). Written as DNA, the CDR3 is TGTGCCTGGAGTTGGGGAATGAACACTGAAGCTTTCTTT. Amino acid sequence: CAWSWGMNTEAFF.